This TCR beta chain was identified in a study of blood T cell repertoires in COVID-19. Looking at the study overall: From T cells, B-cell-depleted T cells, or PBMCs came the material, which was cDNA or gDNA.

Only in-frame clones appear in the TCRdb table, and some are missing; sequencing was by immunoSEQ multiplex PCR. The data contain about 310,000 clones, around nine tenths of them singletons. The V gene's germline CDR1 is SEHNR and CDR2 FQNEAQ (reference sequence). The CDR3 is 16 amino acids. J lost 1 base, V lost 5 bases, and 8 bases had no gene match. Material for sequencing was PBMCs or T cells enriched from blood (not recorded which). The chain joins TRBV7-9 to TRBJ1-1; 9 bases line up with TRBD1. This sequence was found in a woman in her twenties or thirties who had recovered from COVID-19. Here the CDR3 DNA reads TGTGCCAGCAGCCCTGGAGGGACAGGGAAGAACACTGAAGCTTTCTTT. This sequence encodes CASSPGGTGKNTEAFF.